The 27 T cell receptor beta chains below come from one sample, sequenced in a study of CD39 and CD103 CD8 tumor-infiltrating T cells. The assay was immunoSEQ multiplex PCR, and TCRdb's table has in-frame clones only and misses some. Of some 7,000 clones listed, over 50% are singletons. Input material: CD8+ T cells sorted from blood. The sample's subset: total memory CD8 T cells (CD45RA-CCR7+/-) from blood or uninvolved lymph node. The receptors derive from a human donor with head and neck squamous cell carcinoma.

The gene calls are TRBV5-1 and TRBJ2-7, with 9 positions matching TRBD1. V lost 7 bases to trimming and J lost 0 bases; unmatched junction nucleotides: 2. Germline assignment: CDR1 SGHRS and CDR2 YFSETQ. The CDR3 runs to 13 residues. The CDR3 DNA reads as TGCGCCAGCGGGACAGGGCTCTCCTACGAGCAGTACTTC. Translating gives CASGTGLSYEQYF.

This chain links TRBV6-6 with TRBJ2-7, with D tentatively TRBD1 (6 bases). Germline V gene data show CDR1 as MNHNY and CDR2 as SVGAGI (reference sequence). Trimming stripped 0 bases from V and 2 bases from J, with 11 bases between. The CDR3 covers 15 residues. Here the CDR3 reads CASSYSIQGTYEQYF. For the CDR3, the DNA is TGTGCCAGCAGTTACTCGATACAGGGAACCTACGAGCAGTACTTC.

V and J are TRBV28 and TRBJ2-6; D not resolved. The CDR3 length is 15 residues. The germline gives CDR1 MDHEN, CDR2 SYDVKM. V lost 1 base, J lost 2 bases, and 6 bases lay in between. CDR3 loop: CASSLSAAGANVLTF. The CDR3 nucleotides read TGTGCCAGCAGTTTATCTGCAGCTGGGGCCAACGTCCTGACTTTC. Full variable domain (missing parts from reference TRBV28 and TRBJ2-6): DVKVTQSSRYLVKRTGEKVFLECVQDMDHENMFWYRQDPGLGLRLIYFSYDVKMKEKGDIPEGYSVSREKKERFSLILESASTNQTSMYLCASSLSAAGANVLTFGAGSRLTVL.

This clone appeared a few times. This rearrangement joins TRBV28 to TRBJ1-3; a possible D gene is TRBD1 (6 bases). Germline CDR1 reads MDHEN; CDR2 reads SYDVKM. The V gene lost 7 bases and the J gene lost 2 bases, with 12 bases spanning the gap. CDR3 length: 14 residues. The CDR3 sequence: CASTLGGPGNTIYF. The CDR3 nucleotides read TGTGCCAGCACCCTGGGGGGGCCTGGAAACACCATATATTTT.

By its share, this clone is medium-sized. The chain recombines TRBV27 with TRBJ1-1; D is uncertain. Germline V lookup: CDR1 MNHEY, CDR2 SMNVEV (reference sequence). The V gene lost 1 base and the J gene lost 5 bases, with 8 bases spanning the gap. The CDR3 is 13 residues long. The CDR3 nucleotides read TGTGCCAGCAGTTTATTTCCCATTACTGAAGCTTTCTTT. It yields the protein CASSLFPITEAFF.

This chain connects TRBV15 to TRBJ2-5, with D perhaps given as TRBD1 or TRBD2 (5 bases each). This CDR3 spans 16 amino acids. Trimming shortened V by 2 bases and J by 3 bases, and 16 bases separated the two germline ends. Germline assignment: CDR1 LNHNV and CDR2 YYDKDF (reference sequence). CDR3 DNA sequence: TGTGCCACCAGCAGAACCGATGCCGGGGCAGAAGAGACCCAGTACTTC. This sequence encodes CATSRTDAGAEETQYF.

The rearrangement links TRBV11-3 to TRBJ2-7, with TRBD1 identical over 9 bases. Germline values: CDR1 SGHNT, CDR2 YENEEA. The V and J ends lost 4 bases and 2 bases, in that order; junction bases with no gene match: 3. The CDR3 is made up of 14 amino acids. The CDR3 coding sequence is TGTGCCAGCAGCTCCGGGACAGGGCCCTACGAGCAGTACTTC. Translating it yields CASSSGTGPYEQYF.

CDR3 sequence reads: CASSQTELNTEAFF. As DNA, the CDR3 is TGCGCCAGCAGCCAAACAGAGCTGAACACTGAAGCTTTCTTT. V is TRBV4-1 and J is TRBJ1-1; D gene ambiguous. Trimming pared 2 bases from V and 0 bases from J, leaving 7 bases between. The CDR3 runs 14 residues. CDR1 is MGHRA, CDR2 YSYEKL, per germline.

The chain couples TRBV10-3 to TRBJ1-3; the D gene is possibly TRBD1 (5 bases). In germline, CDR1 is ENHRY, CDR2 SYGVKD. Trimming left V 0 bases short and J 3 bases short, with 12 bases between. The CDR3 runs 16 residues. This chain's CDR3 is CAISESKGLNGNTIYF. The CDR3 DNA follows: TGTGCCATCAGTGAGTCGAAGGGGCTAAATGGAAACACCATATATTTT.

This chain links TRBV6-5 with TRBJ2-5; D perhaps matches TRBD2 (6 bases). This CDR3 comprises 14 residues. The V end was cut by 4 bases, the J end by 7 bases, with 16 bases between. Germline CDR1 MNHEY, CDR2 SVGAGI. The CDR3 nucleotides read TGTGCCAGCAGTTCCCACGGAGGGGTGGGGACCCAGTACTTC. Encoded protein: CASSSHGGVGTQYF.

The V and J genes are TRBV4-2 and TRBJ2-5; 7 positions match TRBD2. V was clipped by 3 bases and J by 5 bases; unmatched bases: 12. This CDR3 is 16 amino acids long. CDR1 and CDR2 (germline): LGHNA, YNFKEQ. CDR3 loop: CASSQTSTREGETQYF. The DNA for the CDR3 is TGTGCCAGCAGCCAGACGTCGACTAGGGAGGGGGAGACCCAGTACTTC.

The chain links TRBV11-1 to TRBJ2-3; the D is unclear. Germline CDR1 is SGHAT and CDR2 is FQDESV (reference sequence). V gave up 3 bases and J gave up 3 bases, with 16 bases separating them. This CDR3 is 16 amino acids long. CDR3 DNA sequence: TGTGCCAGCAGCTTCTTGAGGCCCGGAGAGACAGATACGCAGTATTTT. This encodes CASSFLRPGETDTQYF.

The V call is TRBV10-2, the J call TRBJ2-1; D gene ambiguous. V was shortened by 6 bases and J by 7 bases, with 4 bases between the two germline ends. Per the germline V gene, CDR1 is WSHSY and CDR2 is SAAADI. The CDR3 length is 10 residues. This CDR3 is CASRTNEQFF. The CDR3 bases are TGCGCCAGCAGGACTAATGAGCAGTTCTTC.

This clone was counted a few times. The chain combines TRBV19 with TRBJ2-6; tentative D call: TRBD1 (6 bases). V lost 3 bases to trimming and J lost 0 bases, with 9 bases between them. The CDR3 has 16 residues. Germline V lookup: CDR1 LNHDA, CDR2 SQIVND (reference sequence). The CDR3: CASSMTGSSGANVLTF. The CDR3 coding sequence is TGTGCCAGTAGTATGACAGGAAGCTCTGGGGCCAACGTCCTGACTTTC.

The chain has TRBV6-5 and TRBJ2-1, with no clear D. CDR3 size: 15 residues. Trimming took off 4 bases at V and 0 bases at J, with 10 bases between the two ends. The germline V gene has CDR1 MNHEY and CDR2 SVGAGI. CDR3 sequence reads: CASSLITPSYNEQFF. The CDR3 DNA sequence: TGTGCCAGCAGTTTAATTACTCCCTCCTACAATGAGCAGTTCTTC.

The chain carries TRBV10-3 and TRBJ2-4; 7 bases map to TRBD2. The CDR3 covers 17 residues. Trimming cost V 0 bases and J 2 bases; bases outside gene matches: 7. The germline V gene encodes CDR1 ENHRY and CDR2 SYGVKD. CDR3 in amino acids: CAISESTYGGTKNIQYF. The CDR3 DNA sequence: TGTGCCATCAGTGAGTCGACGTACGGGGGGACCAAAAACATTCAGTACTTC.

This sequence joins TRBV28 and TRBJ2-2, with 9 bases matching TRBD2. The CDR3 has 14 residues. Germline trimming cut 3 bases from V and 5 bases from J; bases unmatched to any gene: 1. Per germline, CDR1 MDHEN and CDR2 SYDVKM. As DNA, the CDR3 is TGTGCCAGCAGTTTTGCGGGGGGGACCGGGGAGCTGTTTTTT. Translating gives CASSFAGGTGELFF.

The chain uses TRBV5-6 and TRBJ2-1, with 7 bases that match TRBD2. V dropped 4 bases and J dropped 4; count of bases not matched to a gene: 11. This CDR3 contains 16 residues. CDR1 SGHDT and CDR2 YYEEEE come from the germline V gene. The chain's CDR3 is CASSPVPSGMYNEQFF. In DNA, the CDR3 is TGTGCCAGCAGCCCTGTCCCCAGCGGGATGTACAATGAGCAGTTCTTC.

This rearrangement joins TRBV5-4 to TRBJ2-7; D remains unclear. Looked up from germline, CDR1 is SGHNT and CDR2 is YYREEE (reference sequence). This CDR3 is built from 13 residues. Trimming shortened V by 2 bases and J by 2 bases, and 8 bases separated the two germline ends. CDR3 in amino acids: CASSFDDAYEQYF. The CDR3 DNA sequence: TGTGCCAGCAGCTTCGACGACGCCTACGAGCAGTACTTC.

The chain employs TRBV27 and TRBJ2-2, with no clear D. Trimming removed 2 bases at V and 2 bases at J, with 12 bases between. This CDR3 is built from 16 residues. Germline V gene lookup returns CDR1 MNHEY and CDR2 SMNVEV (reference sequence). As DNA, the CDR3 is TGTGCCAGCAGTTTAGACTTCTGGTCTAACACCGGGGAGCTGTTTTTT. It yields the protein CASSLDFWSNTGELFF.

This clone was seen only a few times. The chain couples TRBV27 to TRBJ1-6, with unresolved D. This CDR3 has 13 residues. CDR1 is MNHEY and CDR2 is SMNVEV in the germline V gene (reference sequence). With 0 bases removed from V and 6 bases from J, the gap between germline ends came to 3 bases. CDR3 sequence: CASSLSANSPLHF. As DNA, the CDR3 is TGTGCCAGCAGTTTATCAGCTAATTCACCCCTCCACTTT.

The chain couples TRBV29-1 to TRBJ2-3; 9 bases map to TRBD2. The CDR3 runs 15 residues. Unmatched junction bases numbered 7, after V lost 3 bases and J lost 3 bases. CDR1 is SQVTM and CDR2 is ANQGSEA in the germline V gene. CDR3 sequence reads: CSVDVAGGLTDTQYF. CDR3 nucleotides: TGCAGCGTTGACGTCGCGGGGGGGTTGACAGATACGCAGTATTTT.

The CDR3 loop reads CASSDKRDYEQYF. CDR3 in DNA: TGTGCCAGCAGTGATAAGCGGGACTACGAGCAGTACTTC. V usage is TRBV2 and J usage is TRBJ2-7, with 7 nucleotides matching TRBD2. V dropped 3 bases and J dropped 3; count of bases not matched to a gene: 2. The CDR3 covers 13 residues. Germline V gives CDR1 SNHLY, CDR2 FYNNEI.

The chain has TRBV30 and TRBJ2-3; D remains unclear. The CDR3 sequence is 13 residues long. The V gene's germline CDR1 is GTSNPN and CDR2 SVGIG (reference sequence). The V end lost 2 bases, the J end lost 0 bases, and 6 bases lay between the germline ends. The CDR3 sequence is CAWSYASTDTQYF. In DNA, the CDR3 is TGTGCCTGGAGTTACGCTAGCACAGATACGCAGTATTTT.

CDR3 nucleotides: TGTGCCAGTATTGGGGGCGAAGAACGCCCTGGGGCCAACGTCCTGACTTTC. Its protein product is CASIGGEERPGANVLTF. The chain employs TRBV19 and TRBJ2-6; a weak D match, TRBD1 (6 bases). Trimming shortened V by 7 bases and J by 2 bases, and 18 bases separated the two germline ends. The CDR3 spans 17 residues. The germline CDR1 and CDR2 sequences are LNHDA and SQIVND (reference sequence).

This chain uses TRBV7-9 with TRBJ2-5, with D possibly matching TRBD1 (5 bases). V was clipped by 4 bases and J by 5 bases, with 17 bases between them. The CDR3 sequence is 15 residues long. Germline V gene data show CDR1 as SEHNR and CDR2 as FQNEAQ (reference sequence). The CDR3 region is CASSSSHGAWETQYF. The CDR3 DNA reads as TGTGCCAGCAGCTCAAGCCATGGGGCGTGGGAGACCCAGTACTTC.

The rearrangement joins TRBV7-9 to TRBJ2-7; TRBD1 is a possible D gene (6 bases). Germline CDR1 SEHNR, CDR2 FQNEAQ (reference sequence). CDR3 length equals 12 residues. Trimming removed 10 bases from V and 5 bases from J, with 15 bases in between. The CDR3 nucleotides are TGTGCCACCCGAACAGGGTTTGACGAGCAGTACTTC. Its protein product is CATRTGFDEQYF.